This paragraph reports one T cell receptor beta chain. This entry belongs to a study of blood T cell repertoires in COVID-19. Turning to the study itself: PBMCs, B-cell-depleted T cells, or T cells provided the cDNA or gDNA that made up the material.

How the authors handled the data: Amplification of reference gene primers provided the estimated nucleated cell counts. Assay used: immunoSEQ multiplex PCR; TCRdb lists only in-frame clones, some missing. The V and J calls and clone size are taken from that table; D and trimming were inferred from the DNA. This sample has around 92,000 clones; about 88% occur once, and the top ten carry 5% to 5.5%. The specimen sequenced was peripheral blood. This sequence originates from a woman of 80 years or more with active COVID-19.

The CDR3 DNA follows: TGTGCCAGCAGCCCTCTTTCGACTACTTACGAGCAGTACTTC. This translates into CASSPLSTTYEQYF. The chain carries TRBV3-1 (or the pseudogene TRBV3-2) and TRBJ2-7; D perhaps matches TRBD2 (5 bases). CDR3 size: 14 residues. Germline V gene sequence: CDR1 LGHDT, CDR2 YNNKEL (reference sequence). V lost 4 bases, J lost 4 bases, and 14 bases lay in between.